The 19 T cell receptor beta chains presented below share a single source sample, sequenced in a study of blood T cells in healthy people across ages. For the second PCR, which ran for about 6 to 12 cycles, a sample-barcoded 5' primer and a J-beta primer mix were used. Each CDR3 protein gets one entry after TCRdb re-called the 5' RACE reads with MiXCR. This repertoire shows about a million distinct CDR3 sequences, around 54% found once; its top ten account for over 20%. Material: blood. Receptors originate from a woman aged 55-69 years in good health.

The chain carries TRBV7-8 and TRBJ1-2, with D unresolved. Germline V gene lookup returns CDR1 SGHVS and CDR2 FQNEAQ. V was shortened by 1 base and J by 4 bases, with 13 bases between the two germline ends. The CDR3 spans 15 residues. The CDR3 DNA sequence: TGTGCCAGCAGCTTAGTGGTAGTCGGATCCTATGGCTACACCTTC. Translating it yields CASSLVVVGSYGYTF.

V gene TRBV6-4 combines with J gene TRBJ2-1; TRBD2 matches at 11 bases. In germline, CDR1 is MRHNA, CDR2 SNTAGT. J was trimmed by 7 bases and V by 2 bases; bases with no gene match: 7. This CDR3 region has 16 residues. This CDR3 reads CASSDTSGSGYNEQFF. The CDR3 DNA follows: TGTGCCAGCAGTGACACTAGCGGGAGTGGATATAATGAGCAGTTCTTC.

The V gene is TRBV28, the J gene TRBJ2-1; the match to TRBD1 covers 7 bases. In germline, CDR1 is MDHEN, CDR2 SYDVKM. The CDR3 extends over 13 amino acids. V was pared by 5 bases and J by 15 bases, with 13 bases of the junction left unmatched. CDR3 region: CASSQKMPGQPFF. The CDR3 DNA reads TGTGCCAGCAGTCAAAAAATGCCGGGACAGCCGTTCTTC. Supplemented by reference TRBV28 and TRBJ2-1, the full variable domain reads DVKVTQSSRYLVKRTGEKVFLECVQDMDHENMFWYRQDPGLGLRLIYFSYDVKMKEKGDIPEGYSVSREKKERFSLILESASTNQTSMYLCASSQKMPGQPFFGPGTRLTVL.

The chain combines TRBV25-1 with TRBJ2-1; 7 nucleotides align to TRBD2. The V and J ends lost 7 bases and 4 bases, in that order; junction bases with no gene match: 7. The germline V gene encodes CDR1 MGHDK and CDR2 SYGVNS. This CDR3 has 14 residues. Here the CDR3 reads CASNTGGRYNEQFF. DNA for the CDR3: TGTGCCAGCAACACGGGAGGTAGATACAATGAGCAGTTCTTC.

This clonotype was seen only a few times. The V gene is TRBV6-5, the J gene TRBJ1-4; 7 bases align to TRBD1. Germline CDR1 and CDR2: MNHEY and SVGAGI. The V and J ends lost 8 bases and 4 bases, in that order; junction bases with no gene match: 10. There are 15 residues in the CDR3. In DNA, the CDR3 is TGTGCCAGCGGGACGGGGGACAGAATTAATGAAAAACTGTTTTTT. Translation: CASGTGDRINEKLFF.

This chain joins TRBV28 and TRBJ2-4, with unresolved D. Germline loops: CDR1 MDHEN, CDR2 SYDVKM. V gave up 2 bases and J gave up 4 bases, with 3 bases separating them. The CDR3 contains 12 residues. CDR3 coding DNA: TGTGCCAGCAGTTTAAGTAAAAACATTCAGTACTTC. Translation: CASSLSKNIQYF.

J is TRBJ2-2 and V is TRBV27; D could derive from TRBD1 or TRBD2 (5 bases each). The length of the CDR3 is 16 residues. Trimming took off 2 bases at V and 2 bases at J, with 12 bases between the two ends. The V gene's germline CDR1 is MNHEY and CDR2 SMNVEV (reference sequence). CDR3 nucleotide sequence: TGTGCCAGCAGTTTAATGTGGGACGCCAACACCGGGGAGCTGTTTTTT. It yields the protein CASSLMWDANTGELFF.

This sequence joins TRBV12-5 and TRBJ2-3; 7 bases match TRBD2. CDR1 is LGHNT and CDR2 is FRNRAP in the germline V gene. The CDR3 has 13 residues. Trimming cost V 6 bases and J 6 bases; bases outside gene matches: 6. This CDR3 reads CASGIRLADTQYF. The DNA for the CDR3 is TGTGCTAGTGGCATCCGACTAGCTGATACGCAGTATTTT.

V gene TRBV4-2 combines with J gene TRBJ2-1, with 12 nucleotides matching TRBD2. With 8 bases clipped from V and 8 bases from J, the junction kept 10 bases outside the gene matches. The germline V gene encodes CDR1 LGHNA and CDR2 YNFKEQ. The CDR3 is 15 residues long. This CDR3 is CASGGLAGHFDEQFF. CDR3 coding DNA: TGTGCCAGCGGGGGACTAGCGGGTCATTTCGATGAGCAGTTCTTC.

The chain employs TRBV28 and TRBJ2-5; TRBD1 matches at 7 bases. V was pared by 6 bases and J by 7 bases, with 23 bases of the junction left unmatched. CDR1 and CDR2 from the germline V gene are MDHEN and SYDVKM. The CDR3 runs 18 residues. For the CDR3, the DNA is TGTGCCAGCAGCCGGCGACACTCCACAGGTCAGGGGGTGTGGACCCAGTACTTC. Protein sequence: CASSRRHSTGQGVWTQYF.

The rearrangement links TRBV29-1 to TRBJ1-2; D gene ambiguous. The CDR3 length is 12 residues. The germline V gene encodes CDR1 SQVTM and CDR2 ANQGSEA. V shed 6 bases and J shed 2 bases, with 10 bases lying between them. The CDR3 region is CSVGSLNYGYTF. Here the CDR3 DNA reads TGCAGCGTCGGTAGCCTAAACTATGGCTACACCTTC.

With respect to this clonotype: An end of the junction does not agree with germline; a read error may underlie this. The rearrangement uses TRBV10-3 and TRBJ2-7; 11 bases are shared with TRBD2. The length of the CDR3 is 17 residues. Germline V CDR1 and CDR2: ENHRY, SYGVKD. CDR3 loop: CAIGESLSTSGSFEQYF. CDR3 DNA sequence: TGTGCCATCGGTGAGTCGTTGAGTACTAGCGGGAGTTTCGAGCAGTACTTC.

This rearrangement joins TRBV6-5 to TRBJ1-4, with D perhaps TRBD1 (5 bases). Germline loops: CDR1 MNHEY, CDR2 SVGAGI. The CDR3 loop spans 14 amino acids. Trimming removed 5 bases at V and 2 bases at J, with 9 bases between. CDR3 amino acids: CASSLTDTNEKLFF. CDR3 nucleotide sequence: TGTGCCAGCAGTCTGACAGATACTAATGAAAAACTGTTTTTT.

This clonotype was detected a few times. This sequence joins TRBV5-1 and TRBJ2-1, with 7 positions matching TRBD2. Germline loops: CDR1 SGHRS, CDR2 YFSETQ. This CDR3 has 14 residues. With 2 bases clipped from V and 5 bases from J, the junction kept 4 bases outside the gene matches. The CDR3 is CASSFGTTNNEQFF. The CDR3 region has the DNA TGCGCCAGCAGCTTTGGGACTACAAACAATGAGCAGTTCTTC.

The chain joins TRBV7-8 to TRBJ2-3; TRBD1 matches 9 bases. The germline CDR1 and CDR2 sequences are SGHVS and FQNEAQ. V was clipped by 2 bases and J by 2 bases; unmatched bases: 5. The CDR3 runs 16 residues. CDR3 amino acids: CASSLTTGGFTDTQYF. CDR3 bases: TGTGCCAGCAGCTTAACGACAGGGGGATTCACAGATACGCAGTATTTT.

For the CDR3, the DNA is TGTGCCAGCAGCTTATTATCCTTAGGGTCCCGAGAGACCCAGTACTTC. Amino acids: CASSLLSLGSRETQYF. The chain has TRBV7-9 and TRBJ2-7; D gene ambiguous. The J call is in doubt because the DNA end fits TRBJ2-5 better. Germline loops: CDR1 SEHNR, CDR2 FQNEAQ (reference sequence). This CDR3 contains 16 residues.

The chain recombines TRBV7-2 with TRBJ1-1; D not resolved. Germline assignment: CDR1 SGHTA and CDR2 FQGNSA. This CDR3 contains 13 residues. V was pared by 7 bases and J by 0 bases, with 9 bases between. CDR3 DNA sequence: TGTGCCAGCAACCCGAGTGTGAACACTGAAGCTTTCTTT. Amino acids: CASNPSVNTEAFF.

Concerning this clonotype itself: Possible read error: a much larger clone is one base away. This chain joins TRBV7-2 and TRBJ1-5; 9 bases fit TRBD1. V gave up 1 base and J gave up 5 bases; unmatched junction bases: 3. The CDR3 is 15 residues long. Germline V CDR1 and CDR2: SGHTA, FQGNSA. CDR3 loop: CASSLGQGGDQPQHF. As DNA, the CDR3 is TGTGCCAGCAGCTTAGGACAGGGGGGAGATCAGCCCCAGCATTTT. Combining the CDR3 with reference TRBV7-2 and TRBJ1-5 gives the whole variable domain GAGVSQSPSNKVTEKGKDVELRCDPISGHTALYWYRQSLGQGLEFLIYFQGNSAPDKSGLPSDRFSAERTGGSVSTLTIQRTQQEDSAVYLCASSLGQGGDQPQHFGDGTRLSIL.

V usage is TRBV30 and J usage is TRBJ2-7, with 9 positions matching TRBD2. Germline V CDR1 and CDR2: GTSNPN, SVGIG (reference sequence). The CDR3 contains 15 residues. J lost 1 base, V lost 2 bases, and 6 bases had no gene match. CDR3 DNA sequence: TGTGCCTGGAGTCCCCGGCTAGCGGGGTCCTACGAGCAGTACTTC. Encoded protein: CAWSPRLAGSYEQYF.